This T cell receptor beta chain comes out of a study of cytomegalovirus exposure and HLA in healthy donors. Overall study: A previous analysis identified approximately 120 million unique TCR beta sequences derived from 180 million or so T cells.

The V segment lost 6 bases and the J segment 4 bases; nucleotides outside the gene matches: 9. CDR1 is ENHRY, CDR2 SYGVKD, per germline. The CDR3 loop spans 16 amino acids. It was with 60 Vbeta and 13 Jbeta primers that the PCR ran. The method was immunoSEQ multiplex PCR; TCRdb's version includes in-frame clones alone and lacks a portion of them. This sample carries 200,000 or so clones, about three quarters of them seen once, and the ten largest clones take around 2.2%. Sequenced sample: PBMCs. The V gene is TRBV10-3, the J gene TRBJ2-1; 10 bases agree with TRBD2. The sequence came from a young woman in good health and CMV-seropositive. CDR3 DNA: TGTGCCATCAGCGGCTGGACTAGCGGAGGGTACAATGAGCAGTTCTTC. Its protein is CAISGWTSGGYNEQFF.